What follows describes a single TCR beta chain. Its antigen is not yet known. No much larger clonotype is one base removed from it; base qualities were not supplied. TCRbeta CDR3 regions were sequenced with the immunoSEQ Assay. After extraction, genomic DNA underwent amplification by bias-controlled multiplex PCR, followed by high-throughput sequencing. In the paper's pipeline: To quantify the absolute abundance of every unique TCRbeta CDR3 region, sequences were collapsed and filtered. T cell fraction was estimated by normalizing TCRbeta template counts to usable DNA, which was measured by amplifying reference genes present in all nucleated cells. Repertoire TCRs were annotated as SARS-CoV-2-specific by exact matching of V gene, CDR3 amino acid sequence and J gene to a known reactive TCR set. The reference SARS-CoV-2 TCR set was derived from MIRA and filtered for enrichment in COVID-19-positive ImmuneCODE repertoires, a step that removed public or cross-reactive TCRs. Drawing on the MIRA antigens, annotated TCRs were analysed further at the level of specific ORF or position within ORF. Depth was the summed frequency of annotated unique rearrangements, while breadth was defined as annotated unique rearrangements over total unique productive rearrangements. Two-sided Wilcoxon rank-sum tests were used to compare TCR breadth between groups. TCRdb holds this immuneACCESS table with in-frame rearrangements only. Some clones are missing; in checked studies, unresolved V genes explain under half, and the rest has no known cause. For V, J and clone size, that table is used; D and trimming come from the DNA. The sample contains about 400,000 clones, 85% to 90% of them found a single time. Of the sample, 3.6% falls within the top ten clones.

The CDR3 starts with the cysteine, ends with the phenylalanine, and has 12 residues. Only the CDR3 portion is preserved as DNA: 36 bases, with reading frame beginning at the first base. CDR1 and CDR2 are read off the germline V gene as MNHEY and SVGAGI. The trim is 5 bases for V and 4 bases for J, with a gap of 8 bases between the germline ends. This sample's treatment or condition label indicates: 15 to 20 received Ad26.COV2.S at low or high dose, single or two shots; roughly 5 received placebo; per-sample allocation not given. Repertoires of vaccine and placebo recipients were sequenced from samples taken on day 63 after the first injection. Cohort 1b enrolled fewer than 30 adults aged 18-55 years at a single site in Boston, USA, between 29 July and 7 August 2020. As a vaccine, Ad26.COV2.S was a replication-incompetent adenovirus type 26 vector that expressed a prefusion-stabilized SARS-CoV-2 spike protein derived from the original Wuhan strain.

The sample belongs to a study of Ad26.COV2.S vaccination and SARS-CoV-2 variants (dated by TCRdb to 2020 to 2023). In terms of the full investigation: Donors in the vaccine arm were drawn from COV1001, a multicentre, randomized, double-blind, placebo-controlled phase I-IIa trial testing Ad26.COV2.S in healthy adults. Participants in the trial were split at random into five groups of five each, receiving low-dose or high-dose Ad26.COV2.S once or twice, or else placebo on both occasions. TCRbeta repertoire sequencing served as the tool for gauging how specific and how broad the SARS-CoV-2-reactive T cell receptors were following Ad26.COV2.S vaccination. Investigators remained blinded to trial group allocation during experiments and outcome assessment. Dosing of Ad26.COV2.S was intramuscular, at either 5x10^10 or 1x10^11 viral particles, delivered as one shot or as two shots spaced 56 days apart. The TCR-sequenced set comprised roughly 30 samples: approximately 19 Ad26.COV2.S vaccine recipients, 5 placebo recipients and 8 SARS-CoV-2 convalescent individuals. Broad study findings and their caveats: The authors noted that the TCR breadth and depth analyses may have underestimated total T cell responses. Vaccine and placebo recipients had similar non-spike TCR breadth, a finding consistent with the vaccine containing only spike. After vaccination, substantial breadth of spike-specific CD8+ and CD4+ T cell responses was reported. Comparing responses between vaccine doses or regimens was not something the study was powered to do. Spike-specific TCR breadth was higher in Ad26.COV2.S recipients than in placebo recipients (P = 0.0014).

The receptor comes from a person between 18 and 65 years old who received the Ad26.COV2.S COVID-19 vaccine or a placebo. Sequencing was performed on peripheral blood, taken in a trial of Ad26.COV2.S vaccine versus placebo. The chain is assembled from TRBV6-5 and TRBJ1-1; the D gene is unclear. The bases are TGTGCCAGCAGTCCAGGAGCCACTGAAGCTTTCTTT. It is translated as CASSPGATEAFF.